Below, 24 T cell receptor beta chains from the same sample are listed, as sequenced in a study of radiation and T cells in renal cell carcinoma. The time point denotes: blood 4 weeks post-SBRT, at nephrectomy. The sample's treatment: 15 Gy SBRT to primary tumor, nephrectomy 4 weeks later. Profiled with immunoSEQ multiplex PCR; TCRdb holds only in-frame clones, not every one. The sample carries roughly 45,000 clones, nearly 85% recorded once. The sequenced sample was blood, obtained from a patient whose treatment included radiotherapy and nephrectomy. These receptor sequences come from a woman aged 70 to 79 with renal cell carcinoma.

J is TRBJ1-4 and V is TRBV5-5; D is ambiguous. Germline V gene lookup returns CDR1 SGHKS and CDR2 YYEKEE (reference sequence). The CDR3 has 13 residues. Trimming pared 2 bases from V and 7 bases from J, leaving 9 bases between. CDR3 sequence: CASSLVLTEKLFF. Written as DNA, the CDR3 is TGTGCCAGCAGCTTAGTCTTGACTGAAAAACTGTTTTTT.

The rearrangement uses TRBV4-3 and TRBJ2-2; D remains unclear. Deletions cut 1 base from V and 5 bases from J, with 5 bases between. Germline-derived CDR1 and CDR2 are LGHNA and YSLEER. The CDR3 totals 13 residues. CDR3 bases: TGCGCCAGCAGCCAAGGTAGAACCGGGGAGCTGTTTTTT. This encodes CASSQGRTGELFF.

This chain connects TRBV28 to TRBJ1-2, with 9 bases aligning to TRBD1. The length of the CDR3 is 12 residues. With V trimmed by 7 bases and J by 8 bases, 5 bases remained unmatched. The V gene's germline CDR1 is MDHEN and CDR2 SYDVKM. In DNA, the CDR3 is TGTGCCAGCAAAACAGGGGGCGGCGGCTACACCTTC. This gives the protein CASKTGGGGYTF.

CDR3 protein: CASSQLSGGYNSPLHF. DNA for the CDR3: TGTGCCAGCAGCCAACTATCGGGAGGCTATAATTCACCCCTCCACTTT. The J gene is TRBJ1-6, the V gene TRBV14; D not certain. V lost 2 bases and J 3 bases, leaving 11 bases between the germline ends. The germline CDR1 and CDR2 sequences are SGHDN and FVKESK. This CDR3 spans 16 amino acids.

The chain recombines TRBV2 with TRBJ1-4, with TRBD1 identical over 8 bases. This CDR3 region has 14 residues. Germline lookup yields CDR1 SNHLY and CDR2 FYNNEI. V lost 7 bases and J lost 5; bases outside the gene matches: 6. The CDR3 spells CASTFDRGNEKLFF. CDR3 sequence (DNA): TGTGCCAGCACCTTCGACAGGGGAAATGAAAAACTGTTTTTT.

The chain recombines TRBV28 with TRBJ1-2; possibly TRBD1 for D (5 bases). Germline CDR1 is MDHEN and CDR2 is SYDVKM. The CDR3 spans 13 residues. The V gene lost 6 bases and the J gene lost 5 bases, with 13 bases spanning the gap. The CDR3: CASRGTGVYGYTF. Here the CDR3 DNA reads TGTGCCAGCAGGGGGACGGGAGTATATGGCTACACCTTC.

The CDR3 DNA follows: TGTGCCAGCAGCCCCATTGAGGGGGCTGTCTACAATGAGCAGTTCTTC. Translating gives CASSPIEGAVYNEQFF. J is TRBJ2-1 and V is TRBV7-8; 7 bases fit TRBD1. With 5 bases clipped from V and 3 bases from J, the junction kept 10 bases outside the gene matches. Per germline, CDR1 SGHVS and CDR2 FQNEAQ. The CDR3 extends over 16 amino acids.

This chain joins TRBV2 and TRBJ2-3, with D perhaps TRBD2 (5 bases). The V and J ends lost 1 base and 8 bases respectively, with 13 bases between them. The CDR3 has 14 amino acids. In germline, CDR1 is SNHLY, CDR2 FYNNEI. In nucleotides, the CDR3 is TGTGCCAGCAGTGAAGAGGGTACGGGGTTTACGCAGTATTTT. Translation gives CASSEEGTGFTQYF.

The CDR3: CASSLLLTVGTEAFF. Written as DNA, the CDR3 is TGTGCCAGCAGCTTACTACTCACCGTCGGCACTGAAGCTTTCTTT. The rearrangement joins TRBV11-1 to TRBJ1-1, with no clear D. This CDR3 is 15 amino acids long. Looked up from germline, CDR1 is SGHAT and CDR2 is FQDESV (reference sequence). Trimming cost V 2 bases and J 4 bases, with 14 bases left between them.

The chain employs TRBV6-5 and TRBJ1-1; 10 bases are a match to TRBD1. Germline V gene sequence: CDR1 MNHEY, CDR2 SVGAGI. This CDR3 spans 15 amino acids. J was trimmed by 4 bases and V by 0 bases; bases with no gene match: 2. The DNA of the CDR3 is TGTGCCAGCAGTTACTCGGGACAGGGGATCACTGAAGCTTTCTTT. Protein: CASSYSGQGITEAFF.

The J gene is TRBJ2-7, the V gene TRBV5-8; D is perhaps TRBD1 (5 bases). Germline CDR1 reads SGHTS; CDR2 reads YDEGEE. CDR3 length equals 13 residues. V shed 0 bases and J shed 6 bases, with 10 bases lying between them. The CDR3 nucleotides are TGTGCCAGCAGCTTGGAAGCAGGGCGCGAGCAGTACTTC. Translation: CASSLEAGREQYF. Based on the CDR3 plus reference TRBV5-8 and TRBJ2-7, the full variable domain is EAGVTQSPTHLIKTRGQQATLRCSPISGHTSVYWYQQALGLGLQFLLWYDEGEERNRGNFPPRFSGRQFPNYSSELNVNALELEDSALYLCASSLEAGREQYFGPGTRLTVT.

This clone appeared once. The genes are TRBV19 and TRBJ2-7; 8 nucleotides agree with TRBD2. CDR1 and CDR2 from the germline V gene are LNHDA and SQIVND (reference sequence). This CDR3 comprises 16 residues. J gave up 0 bases and V 1 base, and 5 bases lay outside the gene matches. In DNA form, the CDR3 reads TGTGCCAGTAGTATAGTGGCGCGGGGGGACTCCTACGAGCAGTACTTC. The encoded protein is CASSIVARGDSYEQYF.

This chain links TRBV6-5 with TRBJ2-7; 8 positions agree with TRBD1. The junction had 6 bases not matched to a gene; V was cut back by 4 bases and J by 4 bases. The CDR3 consists of 14 residues. Germline V gene lookup returns CDR1 MNHEY and CDR2 SVGAGI. The CDR3 loop reads CASSSRQGPYEQYF. The CDR3, as DNA: TGTGCCAGCAGTTCACGACAGGGGCCGTACGAGCAGTACTTC.

The V and J genes are TRBV6-1 and TRBJ2-2; D call uncertain. This CDR3 spans 15 amino acids. CDR1 and CDR2 from the germline V gene are MNHNS and SASEGT. V lost 7 bases and J 7 bases, leaving 19 bases between the germline ends. As DNA, the CDR3 is TGTGCCAGCAAGCCGGGCCCCGGAACCGGCGGGGAGCTGTTTTTT. Translating gives CASKPGPGTGGELFF.

The rearrangement links TRBV19 to TRBJ1-3; D ambiguous. V lost 5 bases, J lost 0 bases, and 8 bases lay in between. Looked up from germline, CDR1 is LNHDA and CDR2 is SQIVND (reference sequence). The CDR3 extends over 14 amino acids. This CDR3 reads CASSLVSSGNTIYF. The CDR3, as DNA: TGTGCCAGTAGTCTTGTAAGCTCTGGAAACACCATATATTTT.

The J gene is TRBJ2-5, the V gene TRBV5-6; 10 positions match TRBD2. The CDR3 runs to 16 residues. V was pared by 4 bases and J by 6 bases, with 12 bases of the junction left unmatched. From germline, CDR1 is SGHDT and CDR2 YYEEEE. The CDR3 loop is CASSPGSASGSQTQYF. CDR3 nucleotide sequence: TGTGCCAGCAGCCCAGGGAGCGCTAGCGGGAGTCAGACCCAGTACTTC.

This rearrangement joins TRBV7-3 to TRBJ2-7; TRBD1 or TRBD2 may be the D gene (5 bases each). CDR3 size: 15 residues. The V end lost 5 bases, the J end lost 0 bases, and 14 bases lay between the germline ends. Germline CDR1 is SGHTA and CDR2 is FQGTGA. CDR3 nucleotide sequence: TGTGCCAGCAGCCCCGCCGGGGCACCCTCCTACGAGCAGTACTTC. Its protein product is CASSPAGAPSYEQYF. The full variable domain, rest sourced from reference TRBV7-3 and TRBJ2-7, is GAGVSQTPSNKVTEKGKYVELRCDPISGHTALYWYRQSLGQGPEFLIYFQGTGAADDSGLPNDRFFAVRPEGSVSTLKIQRTERGDSAVYLCASSPAGAPSYEQYFGPGTRLTVT.

The chain uses TRBV5-1 and TRBJ1-1; TRBD1 matches 9 bases. CDR3 size: 14 residues. Looked up from germline, CDR1 is SGHRS and CDR2 is YFSETQ. V gave up 7 bases and J gave up 3 bases; unmatched junction bases: 7. DNA for the CDR3: TGCGCCAGCCGCTGGACAGGGGTTGACACTGAAGCTTTCTTT. This encodes CASRWTGVDTEAFF.

This chain uses TRBV2 with TRBJ1-2; 7 nucleotides match TRBD1. The junction had 6 bases not matched to a gene; V was cut back by 10 bases and J by 4 bases. This CDR3 is built from 12 residues. CDR1 is SNHLY, CDR2 FYNNEI, per germline. The CDR3 loop is CAISDRVYGYTF. As DNA, the CDR3 is TGTGCCATCTCAGACAGGGTCTATGGCTACACCTTC.

The chain joins TRBV6-4 to TRBJ2-1; D possibly matches TRBD1 or TRBD2 (5 bases each). The CDR3 consists of 15 residues. In germline, CDR1 is MRHNA, CDR2 SNTAGT. Trimming left V 4 bases short and J 1 base short, with 11 bases between. CDR3 in DNA: TGTGCCAGCAGTGTTTCCTGGGGGTCCTACAATGAGCAGTTCTTC. The encoded protein is CASSVSWGSYNEQFF.

The gene calls are TRBV5-4 and TRBJ1-2; D gene unclear. Germline V gives CDR1 SGHNT, CDR2 YYREEE (reference sequence). The germline V and J ends were trimmed by 0 bases and 0 bases, with 9 bases remaining between them. The CDR3 spans 15 residues. The CDR3 spells CASSLGQITNYGYTF. In DNA form, the CDR3 reads TGTGCCAGCAGCTTGGGTCAGATTACTAACTATGGCTACACCTTC.

This clone was counted between two and nine times. The V gene is TRBV5-6, the J gene TRBJ1-2; 9 bases line up with TRBD1. V dropped 4 bases and J dropped 9; count of bases not matched to a gene: 13. CDR1 is SGHDT and CDR2 is YYEEEE in the germline V gene. This CDR3 region has 15 residues. DNA for the CDR3: TGTGCCAGCAGCCGAGGATGGGGACAGGGAGCAAGCTACACCTTC. Protein product: CASSRGWGQGASYTF.

The chain carries TRBV18 and TRBJ2-5, with TRBD1 as a possible D gene (6 bases). The CDR3 consists of 14 residues. Between the trimmed V and J ends, which lost 3 bases and 5 bases, there was a span of 13 bases. Germline V gene sequence: CDR1 KGHSH, CDR2 LQKENI. This CDR3 is CASSPPQGSETQYF. The CDR3 DNA reads as TGTGCCAGCTCACCCCCACAGGGATCTGAGACCCAGTACTTC.

The chain joins TRBV30 to TRBJ2-2; D is ambiguous. This CDR3 has 15 amino acids. Trimming stripped 5 bases from V and 7 bases from J, with 20 bases between. Germline CDR1 GTSNPN, CDR2 SVGIG (reference sequence). The CDR3 reads CAWGKLGSANGELFF. The CDR3 bases are TGTGCCTGGGGCAAACTGGGATCGGCGAACGGGGAGCTGTTTTTT.